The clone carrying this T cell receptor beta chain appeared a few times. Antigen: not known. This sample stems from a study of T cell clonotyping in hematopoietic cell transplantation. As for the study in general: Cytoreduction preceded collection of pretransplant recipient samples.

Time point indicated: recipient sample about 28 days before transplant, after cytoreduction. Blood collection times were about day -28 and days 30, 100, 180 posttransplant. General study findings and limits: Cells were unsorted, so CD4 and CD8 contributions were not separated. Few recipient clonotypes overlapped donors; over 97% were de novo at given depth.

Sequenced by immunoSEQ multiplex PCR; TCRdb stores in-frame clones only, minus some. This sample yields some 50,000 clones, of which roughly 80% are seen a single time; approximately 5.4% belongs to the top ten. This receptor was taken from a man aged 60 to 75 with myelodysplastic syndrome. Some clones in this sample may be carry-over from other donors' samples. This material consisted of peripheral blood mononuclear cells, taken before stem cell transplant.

CDR3 in amino acids: CASSLLGIEAFF. The DNA of the CDR3 is TGTGCCAGCAGCTTATTGGGGATTGAAGCTTTCTTT. The J gene is TRBJ1-1, the V gene TRBV7-2; D remains unclear. V dropped 2 bases and J dropped 7 bases, with 8 bases sitting between them. There are 12 residues in the CDR3. CDR1 and CDR2 from the germline V gene are SGHTA and FQGNSA. The full variable domain, with the rest looked up from reference TRBV7-2 and TRBJ1-1, is GAGVSQSPSNKVTEKGKDVELRCDPISGHTALYWYRQSLGQGLEFLIYFQGNSAPDKSGLPSDRFSAERTGGSVSTLTIQRTQQEDSAVYLCASSLLGIEAFFGQGTRLTVV.